This T cell receptor (beta chain) was sequenced during a study of T cell repertoires in cytomegalovirus infection. As for the study in general: Newly reported HLA-C-restricted and thoroughly characterized HLA-B-restricted CMV epitopes were employed. CMV infection plus the matching HLA type was flagged by public TCR beta signatures. Study observations and caveats: Summed public TCR beta family frequency identified CMV carriers bearing the relevant HLA. In two of eight donors, the top clonotype was HLA-C-restricted CMV-specific.

Worth noting for this clonotype: Its specificity is unknown.

Per the germline V gene, CDR1 is DFQATT and CDR2 is SNEGSKA (reference sequence). The CDR3 sequence is 12 residues long. The V end was cut by 0 bases, the J end by 7 bases, with 9 bases between. TCRdb processed the reads anew with MiXCR; each CDR3 protein has one entry. The repertoire consists of roughly 310,000 distinct CDR3 sequences, with 25% to 35% occurring once and the leading ten covering roughly 20%. Sequenced here: cultured PBMCs, sampled from culture after CMV antigen stimulation. The clonotype comes from a human donor in good health (CMV status not recorded). Some clones in this sample may be carry-over from other donors' samples. V is TRBV20-1 and J is TRBJ1-1, with a tentative D call TRBD1 (5 bases). The CDR3 reads CSAREGVDEAFF. DNA for the CDR3: TGCAGTGCTAGAGAGGGGGTGGATGAAGCTTTCTTT.